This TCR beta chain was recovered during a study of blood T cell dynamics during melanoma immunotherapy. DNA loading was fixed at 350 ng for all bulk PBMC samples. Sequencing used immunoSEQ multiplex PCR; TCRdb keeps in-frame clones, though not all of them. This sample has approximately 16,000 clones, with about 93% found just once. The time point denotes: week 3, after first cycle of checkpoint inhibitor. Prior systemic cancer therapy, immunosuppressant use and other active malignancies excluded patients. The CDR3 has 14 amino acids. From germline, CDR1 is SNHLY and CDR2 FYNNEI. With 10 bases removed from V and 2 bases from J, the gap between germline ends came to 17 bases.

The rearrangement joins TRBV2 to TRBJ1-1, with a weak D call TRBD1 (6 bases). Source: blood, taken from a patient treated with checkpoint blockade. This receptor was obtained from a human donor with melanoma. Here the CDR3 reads CATHRDLSNTEAFF. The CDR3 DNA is TGTGCCACCCACAGGGATTTGAGCAACACTGAAGCTTTCTTT.